This T cell receptor beta chain was profiled in a study of blood T cell repertoires in COVID-19. Study-wide context: COVID-19 samples from acute and convalescent phases originated in the United States, Italy and Spain.

CDR1 and CDR2 from the germline V gene are MNHEY and SVGAGI. The length of the CDR3 is 15 residues. V lost 6 bases, J lost 7 bases, and 12 bases stayed unmatched. Original analysis: Amplifying reference gene primers gave estimates of nucleated cell counts. Generated by immunoSEQ multiplex PCR, the TCRdb table keeps only in-frame clones and is missing some. The DNA was the basis for D and trimming; V, J and clone size are from that table. The top ten hold 3.5% to 4% of the sample, which has fewer than 400,000 clones, less than 85% seen once. Sequences were obtained from peripheral blood. This chain connects TRBV6-5 to TRBJ1-2; 9 bases map to TRBD1. This sequence originates from a woman between 18 and 30 years old with acute or convalescent COVID-19. The CDR3 DNA sequence: TGTGCCAGCAGGTCTCCGGGACAGGGTGTAGGTGGCTACACCTTC. This gives the protein CASRSPGQGVGGYTF.